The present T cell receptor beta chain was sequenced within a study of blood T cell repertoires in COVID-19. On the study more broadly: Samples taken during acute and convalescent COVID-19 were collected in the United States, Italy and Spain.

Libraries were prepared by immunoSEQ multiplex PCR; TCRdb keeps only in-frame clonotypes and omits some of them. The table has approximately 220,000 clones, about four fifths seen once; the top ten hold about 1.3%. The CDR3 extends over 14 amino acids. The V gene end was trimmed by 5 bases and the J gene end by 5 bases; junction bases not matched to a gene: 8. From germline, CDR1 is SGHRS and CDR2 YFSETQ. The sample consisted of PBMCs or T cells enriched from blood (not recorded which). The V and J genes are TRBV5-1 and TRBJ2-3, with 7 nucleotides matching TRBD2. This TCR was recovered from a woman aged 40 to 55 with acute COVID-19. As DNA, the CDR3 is TGCGCCAGCAGAGGAGGGAGGGCCGGAGATACGCAGTATTTT. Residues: CASRGGRAGDTQYF.